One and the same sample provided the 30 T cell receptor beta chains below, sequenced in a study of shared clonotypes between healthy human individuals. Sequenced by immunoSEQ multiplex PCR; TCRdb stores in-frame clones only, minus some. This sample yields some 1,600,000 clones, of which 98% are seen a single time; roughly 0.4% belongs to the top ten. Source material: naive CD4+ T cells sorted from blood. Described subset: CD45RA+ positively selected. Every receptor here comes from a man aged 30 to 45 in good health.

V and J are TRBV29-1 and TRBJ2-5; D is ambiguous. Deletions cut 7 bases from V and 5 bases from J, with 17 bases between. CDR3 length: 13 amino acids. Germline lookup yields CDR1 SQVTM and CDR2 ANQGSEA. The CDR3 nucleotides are TGCAGCGGGGGAATGACGGTGGGGGAGACCCAGTACTTC. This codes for CSGGMTVGETQYF. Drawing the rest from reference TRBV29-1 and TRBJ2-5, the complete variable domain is SAVISQKPSRDICQRGTSLTIQCQVDSQVTMMFWYRQQPGQSLTLIATANQGSEATYESGFVIDKFPISRPNLTFSTLTVSNMSPEDSSIYLCSGGMTVGETQYFGPGTRLLVL.

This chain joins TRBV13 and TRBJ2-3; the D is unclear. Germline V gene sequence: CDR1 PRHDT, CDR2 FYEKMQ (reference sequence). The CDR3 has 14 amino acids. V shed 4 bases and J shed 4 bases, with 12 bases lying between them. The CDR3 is CASSSHAYPDTQYF. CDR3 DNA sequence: TGTGCCAGCAGCTCCCACGCCTACCCAGATACGCAGTATTTT.

In DNA, the CDR3 is TGTGCCAGCAGCCCGGGACCTGACACAGATACGCAGTATTTT. It translates to CASSPGPDTDTQYF. The chain recombines TRBV14 with TRBJ2-3; the D gene could be TRBD1 or TRBD2 (5 bases each). Germline V CDR1 and CDR2: SGHDN, FVKESK. V was pared by 4 bases and J by 2 bases, with 10 bases between. The CDR3 is 14 residues long.

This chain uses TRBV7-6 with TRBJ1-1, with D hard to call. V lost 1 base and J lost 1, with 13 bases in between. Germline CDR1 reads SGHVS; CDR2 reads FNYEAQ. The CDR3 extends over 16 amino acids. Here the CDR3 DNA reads TGTGCCAGCAGCTTAGGTAGAGAAGGGAGGAACACTGAAGCTTTCTTT. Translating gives CASSLGREGRNTEAFF.

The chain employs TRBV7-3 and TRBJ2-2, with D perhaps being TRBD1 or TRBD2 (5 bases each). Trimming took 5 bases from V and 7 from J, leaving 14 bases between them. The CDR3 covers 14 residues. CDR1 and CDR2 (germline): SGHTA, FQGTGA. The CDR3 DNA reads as TGTGCCAGCAGCCGTTCCGGGACGGACGGGGAGCTGTTTTTT. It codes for CASSRSGTDGELFF.

CDR3 sequence reads: CASSRTGQSEAFF. DNA of the CDR3: TGCGCCAGCAGCCGAACAGGGCAGTCTGAAGCTTTCTTT. This rearrangement joins TRBV5-1 to TRBJ1-1, with D possibly being TRBD1 (6 bases). Deletions cut 4 bases from V and 6 bases from J, with 13 bases between. Germline V lookup: CDR1 SGHRS, CDR2 YFSETQ. CDR3 length equals 13 residues.

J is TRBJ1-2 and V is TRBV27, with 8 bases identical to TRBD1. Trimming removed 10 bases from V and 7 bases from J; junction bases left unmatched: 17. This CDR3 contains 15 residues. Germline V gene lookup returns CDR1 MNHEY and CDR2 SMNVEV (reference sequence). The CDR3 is CATKQGQGWIGGYTF. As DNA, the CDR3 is TGTGCCACAAAACAAGGACAGGGATGGATCGGTGGCTACACCTTC.

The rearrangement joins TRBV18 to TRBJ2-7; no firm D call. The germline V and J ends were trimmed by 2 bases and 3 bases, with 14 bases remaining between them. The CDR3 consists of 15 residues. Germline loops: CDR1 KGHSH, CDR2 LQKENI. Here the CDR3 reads CASSPNVGVDYEQYF. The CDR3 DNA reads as TGTGCCAGCTCACCAAATGTAGGAGTGGACTACGAGCAGTACTTC. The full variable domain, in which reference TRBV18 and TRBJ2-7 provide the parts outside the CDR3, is NAGVMQNPRHLVRRRGQEARLRCSPMKGHSHVYWYRQLPEEGLKFMVYLQKENIIDESGMPKERFSAEFPKEGPSILRIQQVVRGDSAAYFCASSPNVGVDYEQYFGPGTRLTVT.

The CDR3 DNA follows: TGTGCCAGCAGTTTATTACGACTAGCGGGTGGTTGGGGCACAGATACGCAGTATTTT. It is translated as CASSLLRLAGGWGTDTQYF. The chain carries TRBV27 and TRBJ2-3; 10 bases are shared with TRBD2. The CDR3 is 19 amino acids. V trimming: 1 base; J trimming: 1 base; junction bases outside the gene matches: 11. CDR1 and CDR2 from the germline V gene are MNHEY and SMNVEV (reference sequence).

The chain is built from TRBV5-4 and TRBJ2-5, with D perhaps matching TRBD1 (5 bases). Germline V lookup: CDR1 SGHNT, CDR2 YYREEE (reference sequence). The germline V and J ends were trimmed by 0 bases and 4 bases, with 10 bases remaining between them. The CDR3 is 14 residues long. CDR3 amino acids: CASSLEVGRETQYF. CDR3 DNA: TGTGCCAGCAGCTTGGAGGTGGGGCGAGAGACCCAGTACTTC. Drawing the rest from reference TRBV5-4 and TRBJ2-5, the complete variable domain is ETGVTQSPTHLIKTRGQQVTLRCSSQSGHNTVSWYQQALGQGPQFIFQYYREEENGRGNFPPRFSGLQFPNYSSELNVNALELDDSALYLCASSLEVGRETQYFGPGTRLLVL.

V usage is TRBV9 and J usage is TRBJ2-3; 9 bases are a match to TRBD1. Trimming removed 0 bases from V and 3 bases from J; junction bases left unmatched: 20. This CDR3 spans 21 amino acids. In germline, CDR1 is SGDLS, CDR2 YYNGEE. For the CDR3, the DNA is TGTGCCAGCAGCGTAGTATGTAGGGACAGGGAACTTTGGGGCCAAACAGATACGCAGTATTTT. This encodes CASSVVCRDRELWGQTDTQYF.

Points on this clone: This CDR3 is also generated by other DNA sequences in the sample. The CDR3 sequence: CASSPHTEAFF. In DNA, the CDR3 is TGTGCCAGCAGCCCTCACACTGAAGCTTTCTTT. The V and J genes are TRBV28 and TRBJ1-1; no clear D. V lost 6 bases and J 3 bases, leaving 5 bases between the germline ends. In germline, CDR1 is MDHEN, CDR2 SYDVKM. The CDR3 sequence is 11 residues long. Filled out from reference TRBV28 and TRBJ1-1, the complete variable domain reads DVKVTQSSRYLVKRTGEKVFLECVQDMDHENMFWYRQDPGLGLRLIYFSYDVKMKEKGDIPEGYSVSREKKERFSLILESASTNQTSMYLCASSPHTEAFFGQGTRLTVV.

The CDR3 region is CASLDLGQARNYEQYF. CDR3 nucleotides: TGTGCCAGCCTTGACCTGGGACAGGCCCGCAACTACGAGCAGTACTTC. V and J are TRBV2 and TRBJ2-7, with 8 nucleotides matching TRBD1. The trim removed 8 bases at V and 3 bases at J, leaving 15 bases unmatched. The CDR3 is 16 residues long. Germline assignment: CDR1 SNHLY and CDR2 FYNNEI.

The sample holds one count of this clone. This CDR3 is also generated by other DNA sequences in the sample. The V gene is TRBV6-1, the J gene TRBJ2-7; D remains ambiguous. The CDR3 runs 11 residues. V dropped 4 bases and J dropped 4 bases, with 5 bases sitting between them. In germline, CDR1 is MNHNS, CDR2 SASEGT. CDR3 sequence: CASSGQYEQYF. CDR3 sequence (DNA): TGTGCCAGCAGTGGCCAGTACGAGCAGTACTTC.

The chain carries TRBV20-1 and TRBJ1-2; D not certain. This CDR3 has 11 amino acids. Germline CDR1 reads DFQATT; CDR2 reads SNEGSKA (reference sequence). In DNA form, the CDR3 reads TGCAGAAGCTCAGTCGTGAATGGCTACACCTTC. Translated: CRSSVVNGYTF.

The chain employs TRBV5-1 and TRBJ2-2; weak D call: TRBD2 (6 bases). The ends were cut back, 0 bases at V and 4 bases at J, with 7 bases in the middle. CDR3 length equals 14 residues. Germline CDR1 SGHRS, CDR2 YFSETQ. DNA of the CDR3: TGCGCCAGCAGCTTGGGCGGGGTCACCGGGGAGCTGTTTTTT. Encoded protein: CASSLGGVTGELFF.

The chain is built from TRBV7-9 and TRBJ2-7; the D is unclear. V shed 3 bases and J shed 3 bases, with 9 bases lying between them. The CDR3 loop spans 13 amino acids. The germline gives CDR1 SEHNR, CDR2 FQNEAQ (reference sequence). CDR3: CASSFSQHYEQYF. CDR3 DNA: TGTGCCAGCAGCTTTTCACAGCACTACGAGCAGTACTTC. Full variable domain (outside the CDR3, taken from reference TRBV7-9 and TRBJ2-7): DTGVSQNPRHKITKRGQNVTFRCDPISEHNRLYWYRQTLGQGPEFLTYFQNEAQLEKSRLLSDRFSAERPKGSFSTLEIQRTEQGDSAMYLCASSFSQHYEQYFGPGTRLTVT.

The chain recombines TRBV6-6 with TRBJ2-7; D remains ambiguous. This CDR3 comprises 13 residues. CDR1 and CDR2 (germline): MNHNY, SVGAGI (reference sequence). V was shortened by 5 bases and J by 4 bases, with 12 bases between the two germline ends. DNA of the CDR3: TGTGCCAGCAGTGACACGGACCAATACGAGCAGTACTTC. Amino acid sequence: CASSDTDQYEQYF.

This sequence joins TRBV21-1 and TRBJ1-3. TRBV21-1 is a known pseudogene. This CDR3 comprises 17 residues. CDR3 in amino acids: CASSKGRSPSSGNTIYF. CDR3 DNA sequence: TGTGCCAGCAGCAAAGGTCGAAGCCCGAGCTCTGGAAACACCATATATTTT.

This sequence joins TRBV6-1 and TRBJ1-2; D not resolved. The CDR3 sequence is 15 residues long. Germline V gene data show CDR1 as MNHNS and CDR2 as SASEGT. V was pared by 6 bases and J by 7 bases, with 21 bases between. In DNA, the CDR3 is TGTGCCAGCAGGGCTATACCTCCACCTCGGGGTGGCTACACCTTC. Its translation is CASRAIPPPRGGYTF.

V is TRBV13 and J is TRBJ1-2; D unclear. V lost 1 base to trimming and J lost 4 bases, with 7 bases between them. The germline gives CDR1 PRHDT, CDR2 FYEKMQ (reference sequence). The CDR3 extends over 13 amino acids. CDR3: CASSLVGSYGYTF. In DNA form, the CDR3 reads TGTGCCAGCAGCTTAGTGGGGAGCTATGGCTACACCTTC.

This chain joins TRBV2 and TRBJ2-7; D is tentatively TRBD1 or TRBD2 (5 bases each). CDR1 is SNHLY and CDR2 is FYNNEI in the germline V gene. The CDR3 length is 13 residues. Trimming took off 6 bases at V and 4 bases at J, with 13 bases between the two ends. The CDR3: CASRPRGEYEQYF. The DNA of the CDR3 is TGTGCCAGCAGGCCCCGGGGCGAGTACGAGCAGTACTTC.

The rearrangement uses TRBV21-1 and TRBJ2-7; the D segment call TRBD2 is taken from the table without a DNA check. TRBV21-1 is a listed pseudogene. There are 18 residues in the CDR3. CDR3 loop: CASSTETRWREYSYEQYF. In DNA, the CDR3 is TGTGCCAGCAGCACGGAAACGCGTTGGCGGGAGTACTCCTACGAGCAGTACTTC.

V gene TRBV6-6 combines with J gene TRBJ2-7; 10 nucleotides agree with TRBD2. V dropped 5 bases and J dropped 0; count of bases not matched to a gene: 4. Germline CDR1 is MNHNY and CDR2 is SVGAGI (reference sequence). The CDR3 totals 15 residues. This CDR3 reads CASSPRTSGSYEQYF. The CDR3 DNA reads TGTGCCAGCAGTCCCCGGACTAGCGGCTCCTACGAGCAGTACTTC.

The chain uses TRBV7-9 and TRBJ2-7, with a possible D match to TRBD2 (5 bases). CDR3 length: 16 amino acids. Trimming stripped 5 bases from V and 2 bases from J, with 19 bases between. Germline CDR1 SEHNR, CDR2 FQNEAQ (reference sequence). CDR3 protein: CASSRVSIGETYEQYF. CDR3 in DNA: TGTGCCAGCAGCCGCGTCAGTATCGGGGAAACCTACGAGCAGTACTTC.

The CDR3 loop is CASSPLAYSSYEQYF. For the CDR3, the DNA is TGTGCCAGCAGCCCACTTGCCTACAGCTCCTACGAGCAGTACTTC. The chain employs TRBV7-6 and TRBJ2-7, with D uncertain. CDR3 length: 15 residues. The germline V gene has CDR1 SGHVS and CDR2 FNYEAQ. V dropped 5 bases and J dropped 0 bases, with 14 bases sitting between them.

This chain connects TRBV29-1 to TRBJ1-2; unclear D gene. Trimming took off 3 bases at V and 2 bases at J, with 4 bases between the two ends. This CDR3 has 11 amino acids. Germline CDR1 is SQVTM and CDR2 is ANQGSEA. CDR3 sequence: CSVDTNYGYTF. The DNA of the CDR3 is TGCAGCGTTGACACCAACTATGGCTACACCTTC.

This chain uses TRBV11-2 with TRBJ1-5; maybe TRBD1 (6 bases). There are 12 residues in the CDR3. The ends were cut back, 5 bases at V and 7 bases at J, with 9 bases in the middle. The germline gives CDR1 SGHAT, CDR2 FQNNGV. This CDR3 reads CASSAGQQPQHF. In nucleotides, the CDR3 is TGTGCCAGCAGCGCTGGACAGCAGCCCCAGCATTTT. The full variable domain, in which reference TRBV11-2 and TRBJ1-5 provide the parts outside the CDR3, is EAGVAQSPRYKIIEKRQSVAFWCNPISGHATLYWYQQILGQGPKLLIQFQNNGVVDDSQLPKDRFSAERLKGVDSTLKIQPAKLEDSAVYLCASSAGQQPQHFGDGTRLSIL.

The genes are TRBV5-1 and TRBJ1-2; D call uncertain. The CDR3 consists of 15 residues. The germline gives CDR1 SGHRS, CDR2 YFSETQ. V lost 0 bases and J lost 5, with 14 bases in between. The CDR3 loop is CASSLGRETFYGYTF. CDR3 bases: TGCGCCAGCAGCTTGGGCCGGGAAACTTTTTATGGCTACACCTTC.

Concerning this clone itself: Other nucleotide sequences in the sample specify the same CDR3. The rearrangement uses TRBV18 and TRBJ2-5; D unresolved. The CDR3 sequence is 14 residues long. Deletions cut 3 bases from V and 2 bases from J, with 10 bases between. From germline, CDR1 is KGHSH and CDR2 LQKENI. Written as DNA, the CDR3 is TGTGCCAGCTCACCGTCGGCAGCTCAAGAGACCCAGTACTTC. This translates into CASSPSAAQETQYF.